This T cell receptor beta chain was found in a study of cytomegalovirus exposure and HLA in healthy donors. This CDR3 comprises 13 residues. Per the germline V gene, CDR1 is GTSNPN and CDR2 is SVGIG (reference sequence). For this clone: Its antigen is not identified.

PCR primers comprised 60 Vbeta and 13 Jbeta primers. TCRdb's table, derived via immunoSEQ multiplex PCR, lists solely in-frame clones and lacks some. The listing contains about 130,000 clones. The study's findings and limits: In a later analysis, compared with equally common non-associated chains, HLA-associated beta chains were more expanded. Many donors shared some public TCRs, even though most TCR sequences were rare.

The clonotype comes from a middle-aged woman in good health and CMV-seropositive. The chain joins TRBV30 to TRBJ2-5; 12 bases are a match to TRBD2. The better agreement between TRBJ2-7 and the DNA end casts doubt on the J call. The sample consisted of PBMCs. Written as DNA, the CDR3 is TGTGCCGGGACTAGCGGGCCCTCCTACGAGCAGTACTTC. Translation: CAGTSGPSYEQYF.